The rows below give T cell receptor beta chains drawn from one sample of a study of cytomegalovirus exposure and HLA in healthy donors. Profiled with immunoSEQ multiplex PCR; TCRdb holds only in-frame clones, not every one. Altogether about 130,000 clones are present, 76% being singletons, with the ten largest covering about 1.9%. Sequenced: PBMCs. These receptors were taken from a man aged 50 or older in good health and CMV-seronegative. The CDR3 runs from the conserved cysteine through the conserved F or W. Each record gives: CDR3 protein, CDR3 DNA, V gene, D gene, CDR3 length, J gene. A D gene is named only where the DNA matches it firmly.

CASAPGRGISGYTF | TGTGCCAGCGCCCCGGGCAGGGGGATCTCTGGCTACACCTTC | TRBV2 | TRBD1 | 14 | TRBJ1-2
CASSEEATGELFF | TGTGCCAGCAGTGAGGAGGCCACCGGGGAGCTGTTTTTT | TRBV6-4 | - | 13 | TRBJ2-2
CASSEAGASGDGYTF | TGTGCCAGCAGTGAAGCAGGTGCATCGGGGGACGGCTACACCTTC | TRBV6-1 | - | 15 | TRBJ1-2
CASSVGAGGSGNTIYF | TGTGCCAGCAGCGTAGGGGCAGGGGGCTCTGGAAACACCATATATTTT | TRBV9 | TRBD1 | 16 | TRBJ1-3
CASSYRLAVRTSTDTQYF | TGTGCCAGTAGTTACCGACTAGCGGTGAGAACTAGCACAGATACGCAGTATTTT | TRBV19 | TRBD2 | 18 | TRBJ2-3
CASSPGRVYNLEKLFF | TGTGCCAGCAGCCCCGGCAGGGTTTATAATCTTGAAAAACTGTTTTTT | TRBV7-7 | - | 16 | TRBJ1-4
CASSLDGHDNQPQHF | TGCGCCAGCAGCTTGGATGGACACGACAATCAGCCCCAGCATTTT | TRBV5-1 | - | 15 | TRBJ1-5
CASSPRNYEQYF | TGTGCCAGCTCGCCCAGAAATTACGAGCAGTACTTC | TRBV18 | - | 12 | TRBJ2-7
CASSPIRGTTYNEQFF | TGTGCCAGCAGCCCCATTCGAGGCACCACCTACAATGAGCAGTTCTTC | TRBV11-2 | - | 16 | TRBJ2-1
CASSLHRETEAFF | TGTGCCAGCTCACTGCACAGGGAAACTGAAGCTTTCTTT | TRBV18 | - | 13 | TRBJ1-1
CASSPPVLNLGTGVNEQFF | TGTGCCAGTAGTCCCCCCGTCCTCAACCTGGGGACAGGGGTAAATGAGCAGTTCTTC | TRBV19 | TRBD1 | 19 | TRBJ2-1
CADKFGTGNNQPQHF | TGTGCCGACAAATTCGGGACAGGGAACAATCAGCCCCAGCATTTT | TRBV25-1 | TRBD1 | 15 | TRBJ1-5
CASSQDKKNIQYF | TGTGCCAGCAGCCAAGACAAAAAAAACATTCAGTACTTC | TRBV4-2 | - | 13 | TRBJ2-4
CASSPRQGLTYEQYF | TGTGCCAGCAGCCCCCGACAGGGATTAACCTACGAGCAGTACTTC | TRBV11-1 | TRBD1 | 15 | TRBJ2-7
CASSESLYQETQYF | TGTGCCAGCAGTGAATCGTTGTACCAAGAGACCCAGTACTTC | TRBV25-1 | - | 14 | TRBJ2-5
CAWSKGRGEKLFF | TGTGCCTGGAGCAAAGGGCGGGGGGAAAAACTGTTTTTT | TRBV30 | - | 13 | TRBJ1-4